The rows below give T cell receptor beta chains drawn from one sample of a study of OX40 agonist ivuxolimab in advanced cancers. Sequencing was performed with immunoSEQ multiplex PCR; in TCRdb, only in-frame clones are kept and a portion is missing. The sample holds roughly 100,000 clones, 70% to 85% seen once. The specimen was CD4+ or CD8+ T cells sorted from blood, collected in a trial of the OX40 agonist ivuxolimab. These receptors all stem from an adult with an advanced solid tumor such as melanoma, head and neck, liver or kidney cancer. Both conserved end residues are part of each CDR3. Each record gives: clone size, V gene, J gene, D gene, CDR3 protein, CDR3 DNA. The D gene is left open where the match is weak. The size of a clone is reported for some rows only, either as once, few or many, or as a class for expanded clones.

-	TRBV11-2	TRBJ1-1	-	CASLRGVNTEAFF	TGTGCCAGCCTGAGGGGGGTGAACACTGAAGCTTTCTTT
-	TRBV29-1	TRBJ2-3	TRBD2	CSVASSGRADTQYF	TGCAGCGTTGCTTCTAGCGGGAGGGCAGATACGCAGTATTTT
-	TRBV2	TRBJ1-1	-	CASTPAGNTEAFF	TGTGCCAGCACCCCAGCGGGGAACACTGAAGCTTTCTTT
-	TRBV4-1	TRBJ2-5	-	CASSPRPGGTELQETQYF	TGCGCCAGCAGCCCTCGGCCGGGGGGGACAGAACTACAAGAGACCCAGTACTTC
-	TRBV28	TRBJ2-3	-	CASSPKSPLITDTQYF	TGTGCCAGCAGCCCTAAATCCCCACTCATCACAGATACGCAGTATTTT
few	TRBV4-1	TRBJ1-5	-	CASSQALNQPQHF	TGCGCCAGCAGCCAAGCCCTAAATCAGCCCCAGCATTTT
many	TRBV7-3	TRBJ2-1	-	CASSFFGDEQFF	TGTGCCAGCAGCTTTTTTGGTGATGAGCAGTTCTTC
-	TRBV7-9	TRBJ2-7	TRBD2	CASTLLGTSGPYEQYF	TGTGCCAGCACCCTACTTGGGACTAGCGGACCCTACGAGCAGTACTTC
-	TRBV7-8	TRBJ2-7	TRBD1	CASSLQGAMDEQYF	TGTGCCAGCAGCTTACAGGGGGCGATGGACGAGCAGTACTTC
-	TRBV7-6	TRBJ2-7	TRBD1	CASSKDQGVHEQYF	TGTGCCAGCAGCAAGGACCAGGGGGTCCACGAGCAGTACTTC
few	TRBV2	TRBJ1-1	TRBD1	CASSGDRRGSTEAFF	TGTGCCAGCAGTGGGGACAGGAGAGGTAGCACTGAAGCTTTCTTT
-	TRBV4-3	TRBJ1-2	-	CASSQDRSNYGYTF	TGCGCCAGCAGCCAAGATAGGAGTAACTATGGCTACACCTTC
-	TRBV4-1	TRBJ2-4	-	CASSQDIGRDIQYF	TGCGCCAGCAGCCAAGATATAGGACGGGACATTCAGTACTTC
-	TRBV7-9	TRBJ2-1	-	CASTQGSSYNEQFF	TGTGCCAGCACCCAGGGTAGCTCCTACAATGAGCAGTTCTTC
few	TRBV7-6	TRBJ1-5	-	CASSLRGSNQPQHF	TGTGCCAGCAGCTTACGGGGGTCCAATCAGCCCCAGCATTTT
-	TRBV30	TRBJ2-5	TRBD2	CAWSGGGGTQYF	TGTGCCTGGAGTGGGGGGGGAGGGACCCAGTACTTC
once	TRBV5-1	TRBJ1-1	-	CASSLVGANEAFF	TGCGCCAGCAGCTTGGTGGGCGCCAATGAAGCTTTCTTT
-	TRBV27	TRBJ2-1	TRBD1	CASSGQGARDEQFF	TGTGCCTCAAGTGGACAGGGGGCAAGGGATGAGCAGTTCTTC
-	TRBV6-5	TRBJ2-7	-	CASSYSKGRDNYEQYF	TGTGCCAGCAGTTACTCGAAGGGACGAGATAACTACGAGCAGTACTTC
-	TRBV19	TRBJ1-1	-	CASSIGPRRTVDTEAFF	TGTGCCAGTAGTATAGGCCCGAGAAGGACAGTCGACACTGAAGCTTTCTTT
-	TRBV4-2	TRBJ2-4	-	CASSPALEGSIQYF	TGTGCCAGCAGCCCGGCCCTGGAGGGTTCCATTCAGTACTTC
-	TRBV25-1	TRBJ2-1	-	CASTGLDNEQFF	TGTGCCAGTACGGGACTTGACAATGAGCAGTTCTTC